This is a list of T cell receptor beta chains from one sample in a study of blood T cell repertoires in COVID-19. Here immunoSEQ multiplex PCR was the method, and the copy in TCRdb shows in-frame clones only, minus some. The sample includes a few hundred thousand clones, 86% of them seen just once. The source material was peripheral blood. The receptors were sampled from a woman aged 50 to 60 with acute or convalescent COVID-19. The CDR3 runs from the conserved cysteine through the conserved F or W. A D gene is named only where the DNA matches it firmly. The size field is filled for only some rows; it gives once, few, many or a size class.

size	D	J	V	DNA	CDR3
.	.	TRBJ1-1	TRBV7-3	TGTGCCAGCAGCCATTCGGGGGTCGGAGACACTGAAGCTTTCTTT	CASSHSGVGDTEAFF
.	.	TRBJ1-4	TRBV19	TGTGCCAGTAGTATAGTGGGGAGAGGAGAAAAACTGTTTTTT	CASSIVGRGEKLFF
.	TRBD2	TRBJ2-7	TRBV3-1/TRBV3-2	TGTGCCAGCAGCCTAGCGGGAGGGCCTTTCTACGAGCAGTACTTC	CASSLAGGPFYEQYF
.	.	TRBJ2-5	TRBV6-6	TGTGCCAGCAGTTACATTCGGGATCCAGAGACCCAGTACTTC	CASSYIRDPETQYF
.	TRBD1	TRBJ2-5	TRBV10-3	TGTGCCATCAGGACCGGGACAGGGCTGGGGGAGACCCAGTACTTC	CAIRTGTGLGETQYF
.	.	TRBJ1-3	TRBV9	TGTGCCAGCAGCTACCAAAAAGGAGTCTCTGGAAACACCATATATTTT	CASSYQKGVSGNTIYF
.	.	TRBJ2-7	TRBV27	TGTGCCAGCAGTTTCACAGGTAACGAGCAGTACTTC	CASSFTGNEQYF
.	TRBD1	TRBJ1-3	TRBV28	TGTGCCAGCAGTACACCCCGACAGGGGAGAAACACCATATATTTT	CASSTPRQGRNTIYF
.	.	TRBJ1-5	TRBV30	TGTGCCTGGAGTGGAGGCCAGCATAGCAATCAGCCCCAGCATTTT	CAWSGGQHSNQPQHF
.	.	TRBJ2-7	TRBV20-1	TGCAGTGCTAGTCTCAGGGCGTACTACGAGCAGTACTTC	CSASLRAYYEQYF
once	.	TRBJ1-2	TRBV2	TGTGCCAGCAGTGAAGAAGGGGATGACTATGGCTACACCTTC	CASSEEGDDYGYTF
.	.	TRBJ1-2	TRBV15	TGTGCCACCAGCACCCATACAGGGAACTATGGCTACACCTTC	CATSTHTGNYGYTF
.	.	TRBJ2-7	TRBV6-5	TGTGCCAGCAGTTACAGGCTTAGGAGCTCCTACGAGCAGTACTTC	CASSYRLRSSYEQYF
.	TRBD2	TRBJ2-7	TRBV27	TGTGCCAGCGGGGGACTAGCGGAGCTCTTTTACTTC	CASGGLAELFYF
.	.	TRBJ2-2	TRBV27	TGTGCCAGCAGTTTGGGGGGGCTCACCGGGGAGCTGTTTTTT	CASSLGGLTGELFF
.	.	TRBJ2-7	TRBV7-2	TGTGCCAGCAGCTTAGTGTTTAGTCCAGGCTACGAGCAGTACTTC	CASSLVFSPGYEQYF
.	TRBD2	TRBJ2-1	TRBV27	TGTGCCAGTCGCCGGGGGGAGAGCTCCTACAATGAGCAGTTCTTC	CASRRGESSYNEQFF
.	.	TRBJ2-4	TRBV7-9	TGTGCCAGCAGCTTAGTGGCAGGGGCCGTAGCCAAAAACATTCAGTACTTC	CASSLVAGAVAKNIQYF
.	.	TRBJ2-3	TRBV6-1	TGTGCCAGCAGTGAAGCGGGGGACTTATCGCAGTATTTT	CASSEAGDLSQYF
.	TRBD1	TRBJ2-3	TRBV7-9	TGTGCCAGCAGCTCGGGACAGGTAATCACAGATACGCAGTATTTT	CASSSGQVITDTQYF
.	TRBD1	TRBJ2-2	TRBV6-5	TGTGCCAGCAGTTTTCGAACAGGGGGCACCGGGGAGCTGTTTTTT	CASSFRTGGTGELFF
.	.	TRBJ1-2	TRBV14	TGTGCCAGCAGCCAAGATCACAGGGTTGACTATGGCTACACCTTC	CASSQDHRVDYGYTF
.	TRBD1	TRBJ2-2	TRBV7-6	TGTGCCAGCAGCAGTAAAGGACAGGCGCCCCCTCGGACCGGGGAGCTGTTTTTT	CASSSKGQAPPRTGELFF
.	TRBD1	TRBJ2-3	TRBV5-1	TGCGCCAGCAGCCCCAGACAGGGGGCAGGTGTCACAGATACGCAGTATTTT	CASSPRQGAGVTDTQYF
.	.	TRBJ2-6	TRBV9	TGTGCCAGCCAAGACCGGAGCTCTGGGGCCAACGTCCTGACTTTC	CASQDRSSGANVLTF
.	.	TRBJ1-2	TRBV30	TGTGCCTGGAGCTGGGGCCGCGCTAGCGCGTTGGGCGGCTACACCTTC	CAWSWGRASALGGYTF
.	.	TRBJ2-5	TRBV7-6	TGTGCCAGCAGCTTAGCGCGGGAGACCCAGTACTTC	CASSLARETQYF
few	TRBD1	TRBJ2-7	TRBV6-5	TGTGCCAGCGGAGCAGGACAGGGTAACTCCTACGAGCAGTACTTC	CASGAGQGNSYEQYF
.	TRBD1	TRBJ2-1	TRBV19	TGTGCCAGTAGTATGTATAGGACAGGCTACCGATCCAATGAGCAGTTCTTC	CASSMYRTGYRSNEQFF